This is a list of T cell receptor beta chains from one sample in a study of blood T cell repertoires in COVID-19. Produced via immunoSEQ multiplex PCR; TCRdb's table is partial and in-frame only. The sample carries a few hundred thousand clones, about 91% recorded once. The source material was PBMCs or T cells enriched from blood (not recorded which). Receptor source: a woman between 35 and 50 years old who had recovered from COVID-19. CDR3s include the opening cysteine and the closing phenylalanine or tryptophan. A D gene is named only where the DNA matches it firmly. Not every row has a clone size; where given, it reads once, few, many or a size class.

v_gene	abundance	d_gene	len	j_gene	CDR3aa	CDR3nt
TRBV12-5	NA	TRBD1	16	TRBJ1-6	CASGFPRDRVNSPLHF	TGTGCTAGTGGGTTTCCCCGGGACAGGGTTAATTCACCCCTCCACTTT
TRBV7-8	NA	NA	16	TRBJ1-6	CASSDKRQDYNSPLHF	TGTGCCAGCAGCGACAAGCGACAGGATTATAATTCACCCCTCCACTTT
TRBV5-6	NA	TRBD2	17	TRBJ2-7	CASSARLVRELGHEQYF	TGTGCCAGCAGCGCCCGACTAGTGCGGGAGTTGGGCCACGAGCAGTACTTC
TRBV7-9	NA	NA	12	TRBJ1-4	CAAGSKTEKLFF	TGTGCCGCCGGGAGCAAAACGGAAAAACTGTTTTTT
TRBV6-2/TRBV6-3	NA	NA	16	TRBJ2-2	CASSPRLGSYTGELFF	TGTGCCAGCAGTCCCCGACTCGGGAGTTACACCGGGGAGCTGTTTTTT
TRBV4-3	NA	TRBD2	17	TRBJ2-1	CASSQDLVSGRGGEQFF	TGCGCCAGCAGCCAAGATCTTGTAAGCGGGAGGGGAGGTGAGCAGTTCTTC
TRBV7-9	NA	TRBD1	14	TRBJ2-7	CASSPEDRAYEQYF	TGTGCCAGCAGCCCAGAGGACAGGGCCTACGAGCAGTACTTC
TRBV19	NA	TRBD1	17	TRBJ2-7	CASSIRTPGQGAREQYF	TGTGCCAGTAGTATCCGGACCCCGGGACAGGGGGCGAGGGAGCAGTACTTC
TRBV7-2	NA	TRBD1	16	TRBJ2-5	CASSLGGQGSQETQYF	TGTGCCAGCAGCTTGGGGGGACAGGGGTCCCAAGAGACCCAGTACTTC
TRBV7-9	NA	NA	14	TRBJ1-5	CASSRGGSNQPQHF	TGTGCCAGCAGCCGAGGGGGAAGCAATCAGCCCCAGCATTTT
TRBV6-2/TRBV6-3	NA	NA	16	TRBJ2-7	CASSYASGTAGDEQYF	TGTGCCAGCAGTTACGCGTCCGGGACTGCGGGCGACGAGCAGTACTTC
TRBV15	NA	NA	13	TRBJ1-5	CATSRIGNQPQHF	TGTGCCACCAGCAGAATAGGCAATCAGCCCCAGCATTTT
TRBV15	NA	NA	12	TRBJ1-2	CATGDTSYGYTF	TGTGCCACCGGCGACACCTCCTATGGCTACACCTTC
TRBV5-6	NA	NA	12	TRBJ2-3	CASSPSGDTQYF	TGTGCCAGCAGCCCCTCGGGGGATACGCAGTATTTT
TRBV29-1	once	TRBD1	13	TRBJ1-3	CSVTQGAGNTIYF	TGCAGCGTAACACAGGGGGCCGGAAACACCATATATTTT
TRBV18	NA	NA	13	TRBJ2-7	CASSLTSSYEQYF	TGTGCCAGCTCACTTACTAGCTCCTACGAGCAGTACTTC
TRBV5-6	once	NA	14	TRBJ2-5	CASSLYGLQETQYF	TGTGCCAGCAGCCTCTACGGTCTACAGGAGACCCAGTACTTC
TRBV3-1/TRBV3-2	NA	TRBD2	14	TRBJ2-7	CASSPTSGLYEQYF	TGTGCCAGCAGCCCGACTAGCGGGTTGTACGAGCAGTACTTC
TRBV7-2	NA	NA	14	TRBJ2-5	CASSPRSGSETQYF	TGTGCCAGCAGCCCAAGATCGGGTTCGGAGACCCAGTACTTC
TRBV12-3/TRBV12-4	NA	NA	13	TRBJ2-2	CASSLDITGELFF	TGTGCCAGCAGTTTAGACATCACCGGGGAGCTGTTTTTT
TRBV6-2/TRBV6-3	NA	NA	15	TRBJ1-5	CASSYSPDSNQPQHF	TGTGCCAGCAGTTACTCGCCAGATAGCAATCAGCCCCAGCATTTT
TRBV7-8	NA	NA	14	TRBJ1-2	CASSVRASSYGYTF	TGTGCCAGCAGCGTCAGGGCGAGCAGCTATGGCTACACCTTC
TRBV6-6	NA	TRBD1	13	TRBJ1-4	CASRQGAREKLFF	TGTGCCAGCCGACAGGGGGCACGAGAAAAACTGTTTTTT
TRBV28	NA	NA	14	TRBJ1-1	CASRSGGTNTEAFF	TGTGCCAGCAGGTCGGGGGGAACAAACACTGAAGCTTTCTTT
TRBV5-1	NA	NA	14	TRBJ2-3	CASSSTRLSDTQYF	TGCGCCAGCAGCTCCACCCGACTGTCAGATACGCAGTATTTT
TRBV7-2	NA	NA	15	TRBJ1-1	CASSLDQVSDTEAFF	TGTGCCAGCAGCTTAGACCAGGTTTCGGACACTGAAGCTTTCTTT
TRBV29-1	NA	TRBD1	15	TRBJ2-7	CSVEDSGQGSYEQYF	TGCAGCGTTGAAGATTCGGGACAGGGTTCCTACGAGCAGTACTTC
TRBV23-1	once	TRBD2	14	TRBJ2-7	CASLRGRGYYEQYF	TGCGCCAGCCTCCGGGGGAGGGGATACTACGAGCAGTACTTC
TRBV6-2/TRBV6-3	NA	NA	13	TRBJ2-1	CASSPGTLNEQFF	TGTGCCAGCAGTCCCGGGACTCTTAATGAGCAGTTCTTC
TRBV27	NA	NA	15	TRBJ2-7	CASSLPGSPLREQYF	TGTGCCAGCAGTTTACCAGGAAGCCCTCTAAGAGAGCAGTACTTC
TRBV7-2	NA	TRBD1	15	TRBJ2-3	CASSLRGRNTDTQYF	TGTGCCAGCAGCTTAAGGGGGCGGAACACAGATACGCAGTATTTT
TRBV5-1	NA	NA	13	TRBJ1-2	CASSLGQNHGYTF	TGCGCCAGCAGTCTCGGACAGAATCATGGCTACACCTTC
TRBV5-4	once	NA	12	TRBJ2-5	CASSLDGETQYF	TGTGCCAGCAGCTTGGACGGAGAGACCCAGTACTTC
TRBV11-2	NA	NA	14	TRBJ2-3	CASSSLQGTDTQYF	TGTGCCAGCAGCTCACTTCAGGGAACAGATACGCAGTATTTT
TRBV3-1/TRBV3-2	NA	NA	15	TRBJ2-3	CASSRLRGHTDTQYF	TGTGCCAGCAGTCGCCTAAGGGGCCACACAGATACGCAGTATTTT
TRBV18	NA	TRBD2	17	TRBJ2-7	CASSPGPASGGGYEQYF	TGTGCCAGCTCACCGGGTCCCGCTAGCGGGGGGGGATACGAGCAGTACTTC
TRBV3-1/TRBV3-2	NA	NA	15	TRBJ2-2	CASSPQGQNTGELFF	TGTGCCAGCAGCCCCCAGGGACAGAACACCGGGGAGCTGTTTTTT
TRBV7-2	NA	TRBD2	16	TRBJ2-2	CASSLSGSPNTGELFF	TGTGCCAGCAGCCTTAGCGGGAGCCCGAACACCGGGGAGCTGTTTTTT
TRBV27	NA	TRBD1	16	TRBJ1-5	CASSPDRGYSNQPQHF	TGTGCCAGCAGCCCGGACAGGGGGTATAGCAATCAGCCCCAGCATTTT
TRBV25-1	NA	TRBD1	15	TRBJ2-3	CASSAPGTATDTQYF	TGTGCCAGCAGTGCGCCCGGGACAGCCACAGATACGCAGTATTTT
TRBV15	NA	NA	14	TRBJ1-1	CATSRTTENTEAFF	TGTGCCACCAGCAGAACCACAGAGAACACTGAAGCTTTCTTT
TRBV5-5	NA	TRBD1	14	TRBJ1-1	CASSSTGTGFEAFF	TGTGCCAGCAGTTCTACCGGGACAGGGTTTGAAGCTTTCTTT
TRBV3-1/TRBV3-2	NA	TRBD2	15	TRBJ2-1	CASSQDVAGVNEQFF	TGTGCCAGCAGCCAAGATGTAGCGGGAGTAAATGAGCAGTTCTTC
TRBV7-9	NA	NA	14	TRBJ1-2	CASSPPLANYGYTF	TGTGCCAGCAGCCCCCCCTTAGCCAACTATGGCTACACCTTC
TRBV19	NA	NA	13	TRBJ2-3	CASSVGGTDTQYF	TGTGCCAGTAGCGTCGGGGGCACAGATACGCAGTATTTT
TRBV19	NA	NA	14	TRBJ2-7	CASKTGLSSYEQYF	TGTGCCAGCAAGACAGGCTTGAGCTCCTACGAGCAGTACTTC
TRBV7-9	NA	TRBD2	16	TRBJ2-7	CASSSSGLAGTYEQYF	TGTGCCAGCAGTTCCTCGGGACTAGCGGGAACCTACGAGCAGTACTTC
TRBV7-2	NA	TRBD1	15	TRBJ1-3	CASSPRTGGVDTIYF	TGTGCCAGCAGCCCCCGGACAGGGGGCGTGGACACCATATATTTT
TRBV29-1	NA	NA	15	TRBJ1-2	CSVEDTGQGGYGYTF	TGCAGCGTTGAAGATACCGGGCAGGGAGGCTATGGCTACACCTTC
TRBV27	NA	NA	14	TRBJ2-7	CARRLDSGSYEQYF	TGTGCCAGGAGGCTGGACTCGGGGTCCTACGAGCAGTACTTC
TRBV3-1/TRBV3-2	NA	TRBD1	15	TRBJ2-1	CASSQTLDRVNEQFF	TGTGCCAGCAGCCAGACATTGGACAGGGTCAATGAGCAGTTCTTC
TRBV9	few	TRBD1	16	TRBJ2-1	CASSVTGTGYLDEQFF	TGTGCCAGCAGCGTGACGGGGACAGGGTATTTGGATGAGCAGTTCTTC
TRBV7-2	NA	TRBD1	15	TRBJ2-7	CASSPTRTGGIEQYF	TGTGCCAGCAGCCCTACCCGGACAGGGGGCATCGAGCAGTACTTC